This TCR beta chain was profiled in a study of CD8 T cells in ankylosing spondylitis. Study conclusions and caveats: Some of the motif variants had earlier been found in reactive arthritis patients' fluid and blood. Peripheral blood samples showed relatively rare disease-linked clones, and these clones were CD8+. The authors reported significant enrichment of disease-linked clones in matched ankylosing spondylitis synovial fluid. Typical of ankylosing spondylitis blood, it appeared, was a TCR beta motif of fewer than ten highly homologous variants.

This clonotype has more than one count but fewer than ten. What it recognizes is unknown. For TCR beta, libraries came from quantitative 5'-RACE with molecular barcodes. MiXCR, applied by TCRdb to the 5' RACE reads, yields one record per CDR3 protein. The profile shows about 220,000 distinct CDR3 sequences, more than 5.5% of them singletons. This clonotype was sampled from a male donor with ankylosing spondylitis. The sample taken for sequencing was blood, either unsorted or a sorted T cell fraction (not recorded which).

CDR3 sequence: CASSLSSGAWYGYTF. The CDR3 nucleotides read TGTGCCAGCAGTTTATCATCAGGGGCCTGGTATGGCTACACCTTC. The chain couples TRBV27 to TRBJ1-2; D is possibly TRBD1 (6 bases). Looked up from germline, CDR1 is MNHEY and CDR2 is SMNVEV (reference sequence). The CDR3 covers 15 residues. Trimming pared 0 bases from V and 5 bases from J, leaving 13 bases between.